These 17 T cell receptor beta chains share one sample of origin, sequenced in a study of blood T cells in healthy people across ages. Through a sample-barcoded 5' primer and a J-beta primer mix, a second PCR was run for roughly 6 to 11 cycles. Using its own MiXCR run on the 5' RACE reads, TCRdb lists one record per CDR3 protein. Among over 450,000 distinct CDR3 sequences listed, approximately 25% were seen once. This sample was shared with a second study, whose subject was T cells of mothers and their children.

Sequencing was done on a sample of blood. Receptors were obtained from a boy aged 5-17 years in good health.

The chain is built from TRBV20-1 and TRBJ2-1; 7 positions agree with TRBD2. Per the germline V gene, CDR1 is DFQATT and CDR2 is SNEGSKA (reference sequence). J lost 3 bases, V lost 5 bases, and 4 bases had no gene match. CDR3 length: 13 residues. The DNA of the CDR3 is TGCAGTGCTGGGGAGGGATACTACAATGAGCAGTTCTTC. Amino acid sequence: CSAGEGYYNEQFF.

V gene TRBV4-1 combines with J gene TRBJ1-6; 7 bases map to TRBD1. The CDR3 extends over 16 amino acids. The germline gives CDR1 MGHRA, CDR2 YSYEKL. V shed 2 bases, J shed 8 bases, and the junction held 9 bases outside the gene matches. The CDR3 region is CASSQPGQRTDSPLHF. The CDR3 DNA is TGCGCCAGCAGCCAACCGGGACAGCGGACTGATTCACCCCTCCACTTT.

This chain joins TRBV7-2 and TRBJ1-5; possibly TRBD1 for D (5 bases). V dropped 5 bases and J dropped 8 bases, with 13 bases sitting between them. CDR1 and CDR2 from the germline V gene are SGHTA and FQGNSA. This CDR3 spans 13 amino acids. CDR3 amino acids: CASSQGIREPQHF. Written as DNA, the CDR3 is TGTGCCAGCAGCCAGGGTATCCGGGAGCCCCAGCATTTT.

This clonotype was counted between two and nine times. CDR3 nucleotide sequence: TGTGCCACCAGTGATTCTAGCGTCCCTATCCATGAGCAGTTCTTC. As protein: CATSDSSVPIHEQFF. The chain has TRBV24-1 and TRBJ2-5; a possible D gene is TRBD2 (6 bases). The tail of the sequence fits TRBJ2-1 better, so the J call may be wrong. The length of the CDR3 is 15 residues. Germline values: CDR1 KGHDR, CDR2 SFDVKD.

CDR3 nucleotides: TGTGCCGGTGCGGCGAGTATCTCCAGCACAGATACGCAGTATTTT. This sequence encodes CAGAASISSTDTQYF. The rearrangement uses TRBV19 and TRBJ2-3, with unresolved D. V shed 11 bases and J shed 0 bases, with 18 bases lying between them. In germline, CDR1 is LNHDA, CDR2 SQIVND (reference sequence). The CDR3 contains 15 residues.

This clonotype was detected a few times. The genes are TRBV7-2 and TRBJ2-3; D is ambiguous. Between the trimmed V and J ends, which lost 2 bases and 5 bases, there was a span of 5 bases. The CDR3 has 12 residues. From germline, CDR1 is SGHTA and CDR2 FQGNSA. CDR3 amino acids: CASSLRQDTQYF. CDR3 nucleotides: TGTGCCAGCAGCTTACGACAAGATACGCAGTATTTT.

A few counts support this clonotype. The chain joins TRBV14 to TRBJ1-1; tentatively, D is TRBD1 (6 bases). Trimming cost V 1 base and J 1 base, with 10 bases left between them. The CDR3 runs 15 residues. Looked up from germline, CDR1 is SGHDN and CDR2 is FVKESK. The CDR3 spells CASSQGEGGNTEAFF. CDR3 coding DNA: TGTGCCAGCAGCCAAGGAGAGGGGGGGAACACTGAAGCTTTCTTT.

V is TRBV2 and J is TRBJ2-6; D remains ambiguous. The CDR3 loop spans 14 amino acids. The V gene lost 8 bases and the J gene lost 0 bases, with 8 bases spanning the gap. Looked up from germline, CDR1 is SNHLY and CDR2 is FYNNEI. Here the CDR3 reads CASLGISGANVLTF. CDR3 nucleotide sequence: TGTGCCAGCTTGGGCATCTCTGGGGCCAACGTCCTGACTTTC.

CDR3 amino acids: CSAGGQGWDEQYF. CDR3 DNA sequence: TGCAGTGCTGGTGGACAGGGATGGGACGAGCAGTACTTC. The chain combines TRBV20-1 with TRBJ2-7, with 8 bases fitting TRBD1. Germline CDR1 and CDR2: DFQATT and SNEGSKA (reference sequence). V gave up 5 bases and J gave up 5 bases; unmatched junction bases: 8. This CDR3 has 13 amino acids.

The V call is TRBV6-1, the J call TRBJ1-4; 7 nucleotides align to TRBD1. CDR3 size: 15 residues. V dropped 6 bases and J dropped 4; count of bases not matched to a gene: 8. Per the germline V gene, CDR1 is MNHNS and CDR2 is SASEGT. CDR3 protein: CASRELTGINEKLFF. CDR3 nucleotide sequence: TGTGCCAGCAGGGAACTGACAGGGATTAATGAAAAACTGTTTTTT.

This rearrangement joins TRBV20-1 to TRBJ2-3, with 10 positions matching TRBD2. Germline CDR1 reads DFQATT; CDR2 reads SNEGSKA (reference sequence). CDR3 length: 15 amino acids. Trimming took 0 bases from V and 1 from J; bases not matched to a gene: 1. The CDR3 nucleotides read TGCAGTGCTAGAGAGGGGACTAGCGGCACAGATACGCAGTATTTT. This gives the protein CSAREGTSGTDTQYF.

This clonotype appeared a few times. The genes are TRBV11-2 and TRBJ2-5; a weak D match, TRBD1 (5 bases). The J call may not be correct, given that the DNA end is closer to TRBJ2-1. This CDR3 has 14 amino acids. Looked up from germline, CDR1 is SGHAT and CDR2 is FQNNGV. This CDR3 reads CASSLSGFNNEQFF. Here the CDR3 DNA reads TGTGCCAGCAGCTTATCAGGGTTCAACAATGAGCAGTTCTTC.

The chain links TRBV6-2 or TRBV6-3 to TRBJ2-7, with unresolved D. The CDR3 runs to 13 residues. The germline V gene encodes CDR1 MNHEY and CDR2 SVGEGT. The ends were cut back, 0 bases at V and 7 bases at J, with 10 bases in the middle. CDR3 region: CASSYSPSREQYF. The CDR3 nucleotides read TGTGCCAGCAGTTACTCCCCTTCTCGGGAGCAGTACTTC.

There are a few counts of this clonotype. DNA for the CDR3: TGTGCCACCAGCTCAGGGACTAGCGGGGGACAAGAGACCCAGTACTTC. Protein: CATSSGTSGGQETQYF. V is TRBV15 and J is TRBJ2-5, with 14 bases aligning to TRBD2. Germline assignment: CDR1 LNHNV and CDR2 YYDKDF (reference sequence). The CDR3 covers 16 residues. The V and J ends lost 5 bases and 2 bases, in that order; junction bases with no gene match: 4.

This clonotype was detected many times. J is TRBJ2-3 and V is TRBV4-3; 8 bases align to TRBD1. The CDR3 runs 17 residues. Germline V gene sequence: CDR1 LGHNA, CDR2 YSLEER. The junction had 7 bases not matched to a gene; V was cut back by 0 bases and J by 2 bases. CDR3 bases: TGCGCCAGCAGCCAAGAAGGCAGGGGGCACTCCACAGATACGCAGTATTTT. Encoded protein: CASSQEGRGHSTDTQYF.

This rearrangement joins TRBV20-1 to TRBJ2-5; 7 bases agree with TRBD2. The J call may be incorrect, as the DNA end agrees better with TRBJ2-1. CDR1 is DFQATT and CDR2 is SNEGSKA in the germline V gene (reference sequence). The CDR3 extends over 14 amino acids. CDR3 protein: CSAGMAGDYNEQFF. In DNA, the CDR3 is TGCAGTGCCGGAATGGCGGGGGACTACAATGAGCAGTTCTTC.

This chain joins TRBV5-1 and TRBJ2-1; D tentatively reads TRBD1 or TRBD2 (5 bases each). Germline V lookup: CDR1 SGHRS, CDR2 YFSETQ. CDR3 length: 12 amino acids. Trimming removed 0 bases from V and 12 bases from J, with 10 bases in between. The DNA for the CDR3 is TGCGCCAGCAGCTTGGCGGGGCGTGGGCAGTTCTTC. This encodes CASSLAGRGQFF.